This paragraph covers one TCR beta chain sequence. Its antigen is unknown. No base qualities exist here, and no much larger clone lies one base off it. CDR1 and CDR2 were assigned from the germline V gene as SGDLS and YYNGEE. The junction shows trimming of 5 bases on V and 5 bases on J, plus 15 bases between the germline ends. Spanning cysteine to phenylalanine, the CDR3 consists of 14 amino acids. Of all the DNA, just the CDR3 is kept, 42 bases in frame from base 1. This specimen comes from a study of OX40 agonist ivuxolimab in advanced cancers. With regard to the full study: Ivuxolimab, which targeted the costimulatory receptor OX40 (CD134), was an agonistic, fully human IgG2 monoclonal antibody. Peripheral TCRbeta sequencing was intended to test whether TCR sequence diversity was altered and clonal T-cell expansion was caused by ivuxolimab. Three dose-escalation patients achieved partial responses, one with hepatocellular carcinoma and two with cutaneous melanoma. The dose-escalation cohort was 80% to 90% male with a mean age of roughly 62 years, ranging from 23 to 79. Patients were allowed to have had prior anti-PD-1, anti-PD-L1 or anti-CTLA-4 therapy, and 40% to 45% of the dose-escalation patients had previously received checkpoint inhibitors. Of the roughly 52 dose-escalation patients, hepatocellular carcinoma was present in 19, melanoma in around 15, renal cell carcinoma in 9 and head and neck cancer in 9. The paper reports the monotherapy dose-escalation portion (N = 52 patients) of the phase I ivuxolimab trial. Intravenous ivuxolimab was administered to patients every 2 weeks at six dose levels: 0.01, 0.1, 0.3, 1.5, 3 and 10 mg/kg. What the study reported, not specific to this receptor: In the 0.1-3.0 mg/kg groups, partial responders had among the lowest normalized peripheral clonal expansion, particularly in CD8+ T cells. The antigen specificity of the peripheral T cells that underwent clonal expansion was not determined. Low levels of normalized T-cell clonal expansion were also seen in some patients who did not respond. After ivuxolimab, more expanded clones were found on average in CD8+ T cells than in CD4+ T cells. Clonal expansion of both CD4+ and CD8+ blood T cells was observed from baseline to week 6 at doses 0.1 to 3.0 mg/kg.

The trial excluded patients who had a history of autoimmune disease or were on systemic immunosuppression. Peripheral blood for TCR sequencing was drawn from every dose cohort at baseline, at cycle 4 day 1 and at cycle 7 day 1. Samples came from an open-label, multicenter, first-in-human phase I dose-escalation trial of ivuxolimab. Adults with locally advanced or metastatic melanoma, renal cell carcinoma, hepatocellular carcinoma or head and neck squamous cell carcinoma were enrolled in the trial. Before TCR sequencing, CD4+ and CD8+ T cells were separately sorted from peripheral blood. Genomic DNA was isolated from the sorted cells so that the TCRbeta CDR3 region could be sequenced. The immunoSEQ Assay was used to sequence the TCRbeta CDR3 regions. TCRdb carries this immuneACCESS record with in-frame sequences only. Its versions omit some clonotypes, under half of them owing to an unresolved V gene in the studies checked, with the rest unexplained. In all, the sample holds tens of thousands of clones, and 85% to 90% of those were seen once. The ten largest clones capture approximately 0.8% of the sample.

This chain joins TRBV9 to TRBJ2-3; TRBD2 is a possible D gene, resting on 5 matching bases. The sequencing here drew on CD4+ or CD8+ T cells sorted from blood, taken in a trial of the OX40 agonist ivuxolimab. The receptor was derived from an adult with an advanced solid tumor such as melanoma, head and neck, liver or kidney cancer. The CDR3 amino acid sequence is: CASSQWTGGDTQYF. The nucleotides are TGTGCCAGCAGTCAATGGACCGGAGGAGATACGCAGTATTTT. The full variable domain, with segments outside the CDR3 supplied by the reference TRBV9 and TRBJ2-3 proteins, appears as DSGVTQTPKHLITATGQRVTLRCSPRSGDLSVYWYQQSLDQGLQFLIQYYNGEERAKGNILERFSAQQFPDLHSELNLSSLELGDSALYFCASSQWTGGDTQYFGPGTRLTVL.